The sequence of this TCR beta chain was determined in a study of T cells after yellow fever vaccination. Overall study findings and caveats: Overall, a small share of clonotypes was seen in both CD4 and CD8 compartments.

This CDR3 spans 14 amino acids. The ends lost 0 bases at V and 7 bases at J; junction bases unmatched: 4. Germline V gene sequence: CDR1 SGHKS, CDR2 YYEKEE (reference sequence). This clonotype has a count of ten or more. Its specificity is not known. 5'RACE template switching added a universal primer site and UMIs to TCR cDNA. In TCRdb, the 5' RACE reads were re-called with MiXCR into one record per CDR3 protein. The sample consists of around 150,000 distinct CDR3 sequences, 6% to 7.5% of them appearing once. The receptor comes from a man aged 18 to 35 who received the YFV17D yellow fever vaccine. The specimen comprised CD4+ T cells sorted from PBMCs, sampled more than 4 days after the first yellow fever vaccination. The genes are TRBV5-5 and TRBJ2-1, with 7 bases aligning to TRBD1. This CDR3 reads CASSLGAGGNEQFF. The CDR3 nucleotides are TGTGCCAGCAGCTTGGGCGCAGGGGGAAATGAGCAGTTCTTC.